Listed below are T cell receptor beta chains from one sample, sequenced in a study of blood T cells in healthy people across ages. TCRdb redid the calling of the 5' RACE reads with MiXCR, one entry per CDR3 protein. The sample has about 1,400,000 distinct CDR3 sequences; 59% are singletons. The specimen sequenced was blood. The receptor source for this set is a man younger than 35 in good health. The CDR3 runs from the conserved cysteine through the conserved F or W. D genes are given only for firm matches. Clone sizes are given selectively: once, few, many, or a class where the clone is expanded.

j_gene | abundance | v_gene | d_gene | CDR3aa | CDR3nt
TRBJ2-2 | . | TRBV4-1 | . | CASSQTQGPGELFF | TGCGCCAGCAGCCAAACGCAGGGGCCCGGGGAGCTGTTTTTT
TRBJ2-7 | once | TRBV20-1 | . | CSARAGTQSVHEQYF | TGCAGTGCTAGAGCGGGGACGCAAAGCGTCCACGAGCAGTACTTC
TRBJ1-6 | . | TRBV4-1 | . | CASSQDSGEANSPLHF | TGCGCCAGCAGCCAAGATTCGGGTGAAGCTAATTCACCCCTCCACTTT
TRBJ2-7 | . | TRBV30 | . | CAWSVGLGLARYEQYF | TGTGCCTGGAGTGTTGGGCTCGGTCTAGCAAGGTACGAGCAGTACTTC
TRBJ2-1 | few | TRBV29-1 | . | CSVGTSPYNEQFF | TGCAGCGTTGGGACGTCGCCCTACAATGAGCAGTTCTTC
TRBJ2-7 | few | TRBV7-9 | . | CASSDPQGLALYEQYF | TGTGCCAGCAGCGACCCTCAAGGACTCGCCCTCTACGAGCAGTACTTC
TRBJ2-5 | once | TRBV27 | TRBD2 | CASRHSGIGFTETQYF | TGTGCCAGCAGACACAGCGGGATCGGTTTTACGGAGACCCAGTACTTC
TRBJ2-1 | . | TRBV4-3 | . | CASSLSQGLGEQFF | TGCGCCAGCAGCCTCTCCCAGGGGTTGGGTGAGCAGTTCTTC
TRBJ2-1 | . | TRBV2 | . | CASSVAEQFF | TGTGCCAGCAGTGTGGCTGAGCAGTTCTTC
TRBJ2-7 | once | TRBV20-1 | . | CSASGSGPYEQYF | TGCAGTGCTAGTGGGAGCGGTCCCTACGAGCAGTACTTC
TRBJ2-3 | once | TRBV4-1 | . | CASSQDLRPQGTQYF | TGCGCCAGCAGCCAAGATCTTCGACCCCAGGGGACGCAGTATTTT
TRBJ2-1 | . | TRBV3-1 | TRBD2 | CASSQTDGGAYEQFF | TGTGCCAGCAGCCAAACAGACGGGGGGGCTTATGAGCAGTTCTTC
TRBJ2-1 | . | TRBV29-1 | TRBD2 | CSVALAGGSYNEQFF | TGCAGCGTTGCCCTAGCGGGGGGATCCTACAATGAGCAGTTCTTC
TRBJ2-1 | . | TRBV20-1 | TRBD2 | CSARDPRLAALYNEQFF | TGCAGTGCTAGAGACCCAAGACTAGCGGCCCTCTACAATGAGCAGTTCTTC
TRBJ2-7 | few | TRBV5-1 | . | CASATKYEQYF | TGCGCCAGCGCCACTAAATACGAGCAGTACTTC
TRBJ1-2 | few | TRBV20-1 | TRBD1 | CSARDLGTGMGYGYTF | TGCAGTGCTAGAGATTTAGGGACAGGGATGGGCTATGGCTACACCTTC
TRBJ1-1 | . | TRBV28 | . | CASNPWTRNTEAFF | TGTGCCAGCAACCCCTGGACCCGGAACACTGAAGCTTTCTTT
TRBJ2-1 | . | TRBV25-1 | . | CASSDVSISYNEQFF | TGTGCCAGCAGTGATGTTAGCATCTCCTACAATGAGCAGTTCTTC
TRBJ2-1 | . | TRBV6-5 | TRBD2 | CASSYAGVNEQFF | TGTGCCAGCAGTTACGCGGGGGTAAATGAGCAGTTCTTC
TRBJ2-3 | . | TRBV4-1 | TRBD2 | CASSQVGLVGTDTQYF | TGCGCCAGCAGCCAAGTCGGACTAGTCGGCACAGATACGCAGTATTTT
TRBJ1-6 | few | TRBV7-6 | . | CASSLAPVRNNSPLHF | TGTGCCAGCAGCTTAGCGCCGGTACGGAATAATTCACCCCTCCACTTT
TRBJ2-1 | . | TRBV10-3 | . | CAISPGSDGEQFF | TGTGCCATCAGTCCCGGTTCCGACGGTGAGCAGTTCTTC
TRBJ2-3 | . | TRBV10-1 | . | CASSESRRRDTQYF | TGCGCCAGCAGTGAGTCACGACGCAGGGATACGCAGTATTTT
TRBJ2-5 | . | TRBV15 | . | CATSRDFSETQYF | TGTGCCACCAGCAGAGATTTCAGCGAGACCCAGTACTTC
TRBJ2-1 | . | TRBV5-1 | . | CASSPAPVVGSGNEQFF | TGCGCCAGCAGCCCGGCCCCTGTTGTCGGTTCAGGCAATGAGCAGTTCTTC
TRBJ1-1 | . | TRBV5-1 | . | CASGYLPSTEAFF | TGCGCCAGCGGATACTTACCGAGTACTGAAGCTTTCTTT
TRBJ1-5 | . | TRBV6-1 | . | CASSVSRSNQPQHF | TGTGCCAGCAGTGTGAGTAGAAGCAATCAGCCCCAGCATTTT
TRBJ2-7 | . | TRBV6-1 | TRBD2 | CASSEMAGGRNEQYF | TGTGCCAGCAGTGAAATGGCGGGAGGACGCAACGAGCAGTACTTC
TRBJ2-7 | . | TRBV20-1 | . | CSARDRWARDSYEQYF | TGCAGTGCTAGAGATCGTTGGGCGAGAGACTCCTACGAGCAGTACTTC
TRBJ2-7 | . | TRBV4-1 | . | CASSRGHTATAYEQYF | TGCGCCAGCAGCCGAGGACATACAGCCACTGCCTACGAGCAGTACTTC
TRBJ2-7 | . | TRBV20-1 | . | CSAVGSGTSYEQYF | TGCAGTGCAGTCGGCAGCGGTACCTCCTACGAGCAGTACTTC
TRBJ1-2 | . | TRBV29-1 | TRBD1 | CSVVISGQGVGSYGYTF | TGCAGCGTTGTAATATCGGGACAGGGAGTGGGGAGCTATGGCTACACCTTC
TRBJ2-1 | . | TRBV29-1 | . | CSVAQTTANEQFF | TGCAGCGTCGCCCAGACGACTGCTAATGAGCAGTTCTTC
TRBJ2-1 | . | TRBV5-1 | . | CASSVQQGINEQFF | TGCGCCAGCAGCGTCCAACAGGGAATCAATGAGCAGTTCTTC
TRBJ2-5 | few | TRBV7-2 | . | CASSPKVRGTQETQYF | TGTGCCAGCAGCCCCAAAGTCCGGGGGACGCAAGAGACCCAGTACTTC
TRBJ1-5 | . | TRBV20-1 | . | CSARRTGNQPQHF | TGCAGTGCTAGGAGGACAGGCAATCAGCCCCAGCATTTT
TRBJ2-6 | many | TRBV2 | . | CASWRIRWSGANVLTF | TGTGCCTCTTGGAGGATTCGGTGGTCTGGGGCCAACGTCCTGACTTTC
TRBJ1-1 | . | TRBV29-1 | . | CSVEVITEAFF | TGCAGCGTTGAGGTTATCACTGAAGCTTTCTTT
TRBJ2-6 | few | TRBV6-2/TRBV6-3 | TRBD1 | CASSYGGQGNVLTF | TGTGCCAGCAGTTACGGGGGACAGGGTAACGTCCTGACTTTC
TRBJ1-2 | . | TRBV11-2 | . | CASSPEGNYGYTF | TGTGCCAGCAGTCCCGAAGGCAACTATGGCTACACCTTC
TRBJ2-5 | . | TRBV5-1 | TRBD1 | CASRWTGDSQTQYF | TGCGCCAGCAGATGGACAGGGGATAGTCAGACCCAGTACTTC
TRBJ1-4 | . | TRBV6-6 | . | CASSLVSEKLFF | TGTGCCAGCAGTCTGGTGAGCGAAAAACTGTTTTTT
TRBJ2-1 | . | TRBV11-2 | TRBD2 | CASSSNTHSGTSGYNEQFF | TGTGCCAGCAGCTCCAACACCCATTCCGGGACTAGCGGCTACAATGAGCAGTTCTTC
TRBJ1-2 | . | TRBV11-2 | . | CASSKEPANYGYTF | TGTGCCAGCAGCAAAGAACCAGCTAACTATGGCTACACCTTC
TRBJ2-3 | . | TRBV28 | . | CASSLGVRTTDTQYF | TGTGCCAGCAGTTTAGGGGTCAGAACCACAGATACGCAGTATTTT
TRBJ2-7 | . | TRBV7-9 | TRBD2 | CASSLLGLAGILAEQYF | TGTGCCAGCAGCCTTTTGGGACTAGCGGGTATCCTAGCCGAGCAGTACTTC
TRBJ2-3 | . | TRBV12-3/TRBV12-4 | . | CASSLGPGRTYTDTQYF | TGTGCCAGCAGTTTGGGACCGGGACGGACTTACACAGATACGCAGTATTTT
TRBJ2-1 | . | TRBV7-9 | TRBD2 | CASRFSRTSGRYEQFF | TGTGCCAGCAGATTCTCGCGGACTAGCGGGAGATATGAGCAGTTCTTC
TRBJ2-7 | . | TRBV2 | . | CASSPGQNNEQYF | TGTGCCAGCAGTCCTGGACAGAACAACGAGCAGTACTTC
TRBJ2-3 | . | TRBV7-8 | . | CASSLPRDGGGITDTQYF | TGTGCCAGCAGCTTGCCCCGGGACGGAGGCGGCATCACAGATACGCAGTATTTT
TRBJ2-5 | . | TRBV20-1 | . | CSAQILGETQYF | TGCAGTGCACAGATCCTCGGCGAGACCCAGTACTTC
TRBJ2-1 | few | TRBV6-2/TRBV6-3 | . | CASSYWGDEQFF | TGTGCCAGCAGTTACTGGGGTGATGAGCAGTTCTTC
TRBJ1-5 | . | TRBV21-1 | . | CASSKWGGQGGNQPQHF | TGTGCCAGCAGCAAATGGGGGGGGCAAGGGGGCAATCAGCCCCAGCATTTT
TRBJ2-7 | . | TRBV20-1 | . | CSVINPQGSYEQYF | TGCAGTGTTATCAATCCGCAGGGGTCCTACGAGCAGTACTTC
TRBJ2-7 | few | TRBV29-1 | TRBD1 | CSAKSTGVRSYEQYF | TGCAGCGCCAAAAGCACAGGGGTGAGGTCCTACGAGCAGTACTTC